The next 24 T cell receptor beta chains were all read from a single sample in a study of OX40 agonist ivuxolimab in advanced cancers. The data were produced by immunoSEQ multiplex PCR, yet TCRdb's version contains in-frame clones alone and is incomplete. The sample includes about 58,000 clones, nearly 90% of them seen just once. The specimen was CD4+ or CD8+ T cells sorted from blood, collected in a trial of the OX40 agonist ivuxolimab. Receptors originate from an adult with an advanced solid tumor such as melanoma, head and neck, liver or kidney cancer.

The chain has TRBV4-1 and TRBJ1-6; tentatively, D is TRBD1 (5 bases). Germline V CDR1 and CDR2: MGHRA, YSYEKL. The CDR3 is 16 amino acids. Trimming took off 1 base at V and 2 bases at J, with 9 bases between the two ends. In DNA form, the CDR3 reads TGCGCCAGCAGCCAAGTCCAGGGCGCCTATAATTCACCCCTCCACTTT. Protein product: CASSQVQGAYNSPLHF.

V is TRBV28 and J is TRBJ1-5; D remains ambiguous. V lost 4 bases and J lost 11, with 15 bases in between. The CDR3 extends over 13 amino acids. CDR1 and CDR2 (germline): MDHEN, SYDVKM. The CDR3 region is CASSSTRTNTQHF. The DNA of the CDR3 is TGTGCCAGCAGTTCCACCAGGACCAACACCCAGCATTTT. The whole variable domain, remainder taken from reference TRBV28 and TRBJ1-5, is DVKVTQSSRYLVKRTGEKVFLECVQDMDHENMFWYRQDPGLGLRLIYFSYDVKMKEKGDIPEGYSVSREKKERFSLILESASTNQTSMYLCASSSTRTNTQHFGDGTRLSIL.

The rearrangement links TRBV28 to TRBJ2-3; the match to TRBD2 covers 10 bases. Germline lookup yields CDR1 MDHEN and CDR2 SYDVKM. J lost 5 bases, V lost 3 bases, and 8 bases had no gene match. The CDR3 spans 16 residues. The CDR3 sequence: CASSLPTSGTEDTQYF. For the CDR3, the DNA is TGTGCCAGCAGTTTGCCCACTAGCGGGACTGAAGATACGCAGTATTTT.

The chain links TRBV5-1 to TRBJ2-2; D is unresolved. V was pared by 8 bases and J by 3 bases, with 8 bases between. Germline CDR1 reads SGHRS; CDR2 reads YFSETQ. The CDR3 consists of 12 residues. CDR3 region: CASQSDTGELFF. The CDR3, as DNA: TGCGCCAGTCAGAGTGACACCGGGGAGCTGTTTTTT.

V usage is TRBV19 and J usage is TRBJ1-1; D not certain. Germline CDR1 reads LNHDA; CDR2 reads SQIVND (reference sequence). Trimming cost V 1 base and J 2 bases, with 8 bases left between them. The CDR3 totals 14 residues. CDR3 region: CASSIAPSNTEAFF. The CDR3 region has the DNA TGTGCCAGTAGTATAGCCCCCAGCAACACTGAAGCTTTCTTT.

The V gene is TRBV5-1, the J gene TRBJ2-7; D might be TRBD1 (7 bases). CDR3 length: 16 amino acids. V was clipped by 5 bases and J by 3 bases, with 21 bases between them. Germline V gene data show CDR1 as SGHRS and CDR2 as YFSETQ. CDR3 protein: CASSRGGTAYLYEQYF. The DNA for the CDR3 is TGCGCCAGCAGTCGAGGAGGGACAGCCTATCTCTACGAGCAGTACTTC. Full variable domain (remainder filled in from reference TRBV5-1 and TRBJ2-7): KAGVTQTPRYLIKTRGQQVTLSCSPISGHRSVSWYQQTPGQGLQFLFEYFSETQRNKGNFPGRFSGRQFSNSRSEMNVSTLELGDSALYLCASSRGGTAYLYEQYFGPGTRLTVT.

V usage is TRBV18 and J usage is TRBJ2-3; the match to TRBD2 covers 9 bases. Germline CDR1 reads KGHSH; CDR2 reads LQKENI. Trimming at V came to 2 bases and at J to 1 base, leaving 1 base not matched to a gene. This CDR3 comprises 15 residues. The CDR3 sequence: CASSPERGGTDTQYF. CDR3 DNA sequence: TGTGCCAGCTCACCAGAGCGGGGGGGCACAGATACGCAGTATTTT.

The CDR3 region has the DNA TGTGCCAGCTCTGTCGGACGGACGGTGGATGAGCAGTTCTTC. This gives the protein CASSVGRTVDEQFF. The chain combines TRBV18 with TRBJ2-1; D uncertain. CDR3 length: 14 residues. Looked up from germline, CDR1 is KGHSH and CDR2 is LQKENI. Trimming removed 6 bases at V and 8 bases at J, with 17 bases between.

For the CDR3, the DNA is TGTGCCAGCAGCGTAGAAAACCGGGGGGAGCAGTTCTTC. It is translated as CASSVENRGEQFF. This chain connects TRBV9 to TRBJ2-1, with D perhaps matching TRBD2 (6 bases). The V and J ends lost 0 bases and 10 bases respectively, with 11 bases between them. The CDR3 loop spans 13 amino acids. The germline V gene has CDR1 SGDLS and CDR2 YYNGEE.

The chain has TRBV5-6 and TRBJ1-4, with TRBD1 as a possible D gene (6 bases). There are 15 residues in the CDR3. The V end was cut by 0 bases, the J end by 8 bases, with 14 bases between. CDR1 SGHDT and CDR2 YYEEEE come from the germline V gene. Here the CDR3 DNA reads TGTGCCAGCAGCTTGGAGGGGGGCCGCGTGGAAAAACTGTTTTTT. Its translation: CASSLEGGRVEKLFF.

This chain connects TRBV28 to TRBJ2-5, with 10 bases identical to TRBD2. This CDR3 comprises 17 residues. The germline CDR1 and CDR2 sequences are MDHEN and SYDVKM. Trimming at V came to 6 bases and at J to 6 bases, leaving 16 bases not matched to a gene. The CDR3 nucleotides are TGTGCCAGCAGCCACCTGGGACAGCGGGAGGGTTGGAAGACCCAGTACTTC. This gives the protein CASSHLGQREGWKTQYF.

The CDR3 sequence: CASSQGTSSSTDTQYF. As DNA, the CDR3 is TGTGCCAGCAGCCAGGGGACTAGCAGCAGCACAGATACGCAGTATTTT. The chain combines TRBV4-2 with TRBJ2-3; 9 bases fit TRBD2. CDR3 size: 16 residues. V shed 3 bases and J 0 bases; nucleotides not matched to a gene: 4. The germline gives CDR1 LGHNA, CDR2 YNFKEQ.

In the case of this clone: The sample contains more than one DNA sequence encoding this CDR3. The chain uses TRBV7-9 and TRBJ2-1, with D possibly matching TRBD1 (5 bases). Trimming took off 1 base at V and 4 bases at J, with 8 bases between the two ends. CDR3 length: 14 amino acids. CDR1 is SEHNR and CDR2 is FQNEAQ in the germline V gene (reference sequence). CDR3 region: CASSLGGPYNEQFF. CDR3 in DNA: TGTGCCAGCAGCTTAGGGGGCCCTTACAATGAGCAGTTCTTC. Variable domain in full (rest from reference TRBV7-9 and TRBJ2-1): DTGVSQNPRHKITKRGQNVTFRCDPISEHNRLYWYRQTLGQGPEFLTYFQNEAQLEKSRLLSDRFSAERPKGSFSTLEIQRTEQGDSAMYLCASSLGGPYNEQFFGPGTRLTVL.

The chain has TRBV5-4 and TRBJ2-5; D unresolved. CDR3 length: 16 amino acids. The V end lost 1 base, the J end lost 3 bases, and 16 bases lay between the germline ends. CDR1 SGHNT and CDR2 YYREEE come from the germline V gene (reference sequence). The CDR3 nucleotides are TGTGCCAGCAGCTTGCCTCGCGGAGCAGACAAAGAGACCCAGTACTTC. This encodes CASSLPRGADKETQYF.

The chain's CDR3 is CAWTTGVEQYF. The CDR3 DNA reads as TGTGCCTGGACCACAGGGGTCGAGCAGTACTTC. The chain is built from TRBV30 and TRBJ2-7, with 7 bases lining up with TRBD1. Germline CDR1 and CDR2: GTSNPN and SVGIG (reference sequence). The trim removed 4 bases at V and 6 bases at J, leaving 3 bases unmatched. The CDR3 extends over 11 amino acids.

This clone was recorded only once. This rearrangement joins TRBV7-9 to TRBJ2-1; the match to TRBD2 covers 7 bases. Germline CDR1 is SEHNR and CDR2 is FQNEAQ (reference sequence). V dropped 1 base and J dropped 5; count of bases not matched to a gene: 5. CDR3 size: 15 residues. CDR3 sequence: CASSLEASGNNEQFF. CDR3 DNA: TGTGCCAGCAGCTTAGAAGCTAGCGGAAACAATGAGCAGTTCTTC.

The V call is TRBV6-1, the J call TRBJ1-1, with D hard to call. Germline CDR1 and CDR2: MNHNS and SASEGT. The CDR3 is 15 amino acids. V lost 2 bases and J lost 1, with 11 bases in between. The CDR3 reads CASSERRLRNTEAFF. As DNA, the CDR3 is TGTGCCAGCAGTGAAAGGAGGCTCCGGAACACTGAAGCTTTCTTT.

J is TRBJ1-3 and V is TRBV7-2; D might be TRBD1 (5 bases). From germline, CDR1 is SGHTA and CDR2 FQGNSA. Trimming left V 1 base short and J 0 bases short, with 7 bases between. This CDR3 contains 15 residues. The CDR3 nucleotides are TGTGCCAGCAGCTTAGACAGGAGCTCTGGAAACACCATATATTTT. Translation: CASSLDRSSGNTIYF.

J is TRBJ1-1 and V is TRBV6-6; no clear D. The germline gives CDR1 MNHNY, CDR2 SVGAGI (reference sequence). This CDR3 contains 14 residues. Deletions cut 5 bases from V and 1 base from J, with 11 bases between. The CDR3 nucleotides are TGTGCCAGCAGTGTCAGCACCCCGAACACTGAAGCTTTCTTT. This codes for CASSVSTPNTEAFF.

This chain joins TRBV13 and TRBJ2-7; 7 bases fit TRBD2. Germline assignment: CDR1 PRHDT and CDR2 FYEKMQ (reference sequence). V dropped 1 base and J dropped 4; count of bases not matched to a gene: 22. CDR3 length: 20 residues. The CDR3 here is CASSLEGEGLGVGDDYEQYF. CDR3 in DNA: TGTGCCAGCAGCTTAGAAGGGGAAGGACTAGGAGTTGGAGACGATTACGAGCAGTACTTC.

The V gene is TRBV27, the J gene TRBJ1-5; unclear D gene. Deletions cut 2 bases from V and 3 bases from J, with 8 bases between. The CDR3 covers 14 residues. CDR1 and CDR2 (germline): MNHEY, SMNVEV (reference sequence). CDR3 loop: CASSLRATNQPQHF. In nucleotides, the CDR3 is TGTGCCAGCAGTTTAAGGGCAACCAATCAGCCCCAGCATTTT.

J is TRBJ2-7 and V is TRBV6-1, with D maybe TRBD1 (6 bases). V was trimmed by 5 bases and J by 3 bases, leaving 11 bases between them. This CDR3 comprises 13 residues. Per germline, CDR1 MNHNS and CDR2 SASEGT. The chain's CDR3 is CASSHGQLYEQYF. The CDR3 bases are TGTGCCAGCAGTCACGGACAGCTCTACGAGCAGTACTTC.

The chain has TRBV4-1 and TRBJ2-1; 9 positions agree with TRBD1. The CDR3 extends over 16 amino acids. The ends lost 1 base at V and 0 bases at J; junction bases unmatched: 1. The germline gives CDR1 MGHRA, CDR2 YSYEKL. The CDR3 reads CASSQVGQGSYNEQFF. The CDR3, as DNA: TGCGCCAGCAGCCAAGTGGGACAGGGCTCCTACAATGAGCAGTTCTTC.

The rearrangement uses TRBV4-1 and TRBJ1-5; 9 bases map to TRBD1. Germline CDR1 MGHRA, CDR2 YSYEKL. The CDR3 covers 15 residues. The V segment lost 5 bases and the J segment 7 bases; nucleotides outside the gene matches: 9. CDR3 DNA sequence: TGCGCCAGCAGCGCACCGGGACAGGGACCCCAGCCCCAGCATTTT. It encodes CASSAPGQGPQPQHF.